The 10 T cell receptor beta chains listed next were all sequenced from one sample in a study of early T cells in non-severe SARS-CoV-2 infection. MiXCR was run by TCRdb on the 5' RACE reads, yielding one entry per CDR3 protein. The table has roughly 33,000 distinct CDR3 sequences, over 4.5% seen once; the top ten hold roughly 14%. Sequences were obtained from whole blood. Every receptor here comes from an adult who was a healthcare worker with PCR-confirmed SARS-CoV-2 infection or an uninfected control (not recorded which).

This clonotype was seen at least ten times. The genes are TRBV24-1 and TRBJ2-2; 10 bases are shared with TRBD1. The CDR3 loop spans 14 amino acids. V gave up 10 bases and J gave up 3 bases; unmatched junction bases: 4. From germline, CDR1 is KGHDR and CDR2 SFDVKD. For the CDR3, the DNA is TGTGCCACTTCCGGGACAGGGGACACCGGGGAGCTGTTTTTT. Amino acids: CATSGTGDTGELFF.

The chain uses TRBV3-1 and TRBJ1-6; D gene ambiguous. Trimming stripped 1 base from V and 7 bases from J, with 11 bases between. The CDR3 has 15 amino acids. CDR1 and CDR2 (germline): LGHDT, YNNKEL (reference sequence). The CDR3 loop is CASSQVSSRNSPLHF. As DNA, the CDR3 is TGTGCCAGCAGCCAAGTGAGCAGCCGGAATTCACCCCTCCACTTT.

In this sample, this clonotype is medium-sized. The rearrangement uses TRBV11-1 and TRBJ2-7; the D gene is possibly TRBD2 (6 bases). Between the trimmed V and J ends, which lost 2 bases and 2 bases, there was a span of 13 bases. The CDR3 runs 15 residues. Per the germline V gene, CDR1 is SGHAT and CDR2 is FQDESV (reference sequence). CDR3 DNA: TGTGCCAGCAGCTTATTTAGCGGCGCCCCCTACGAGCAGTACTTC. The encoded protein is CASSLFSGAPYEQYF. Combining the CDR3 with reference TRBV11-1 and TRBJ2-7 gives the whole variable domain EAEVAQSPRYKITEKSQAVAFWCDPISGHATLYWYRQILGQGPELLVQFQDESVVDDSQLPKDRFSAERLKGVDSTLKIQPAELGDSAMYLCASSLFSGAPYEQYFGPGTRLTVT.

In this sample, this clonotype turned up many times. One end of the junction does not line up with germline, which may come from a read error. This chain uses TRBV28 with TRBJ1-4; unclear D gene. CDR1 and CDR2 from the germline V gene are MDHEN and SYDVKM. CDR3 length: 13 amino acids. Written as DNA, the CDR3 is TGTGCCAGCGGTTTAGTGGAAAATGAAAAACTGTTTTTT. Translated: CASGLVENEKLFF.

This clonotype was seen at least ten times. The gene calls are TRBV20-1 and TRBJ2-1, with D perhaps given as TRBD1 or TRBD2 (5 bases each). This CDR3 contains 13 residues. Trimming stripped 7 bases from V and 3 bases from J, with 13 bases between. Germline CDR1 reads DFQATT; CDR2 reads SNEGSKA (reference sequence). In DNA, the CDR3 is TGCAGTGTTCTTAGGGACGGCTACAATGAGCAGTTCTTC. Translated: CSVLRDGYNEQFF.

At least ten counts were recorded for this clonotype. The rearrangement joins TRBV28 to TRBJ2-5, with 7 bases that match TRBD2. Germline V lookup: CDR1 MDHEN, CDR2 SYDVKM. This CDR3 region has 13 residues. The junction had 3 bases not matched to a gene; V was cut back by 6 bases and J by 2 bases. The CDR3 reads CASRAGVQETQYF. The CDR3 nucleotides are TGTGCCAGCAGGGCGGGGGTACAAGAGACCCAGTACTTC. The full variable domain, rest sourced from reference TRBV28 and TRBJ2-5, is DVKVTQSSRYLVKRTGEKVFLECVQDMDHENMFWYRQDPGLGLRLIYFSYDVKMKEKGDIPEGYSVSREKKERFSLILESASTNQTSMYLCASRAGVQETQYFGPGTRLLVL.

This clonotype was found many times. The chain is built from TRBV7-2 and TRBJ1-1; D gene unclear. The CDR3 covers 16 residues. Trimming left V 6 bases short and J 5 bases short, with 22 bases between. Germline lookup yields CDR1 SGHTA and CDR2 FQGNSA. The CDR3 region has the DNA TGTGCCAGCAGGAGCCCACGGGAAGTAAGAGAGACTGAAGCTTTCTTT. Encoded protein: CASRSPREVRETEAFF.

The rearrangement links TRBV25-1 to TRBJ1-4, with 8 nucleotides matching TRBD1. V was pared by 6 bases and J by 8 bases, with 8 bases of the junction left unmatched. The CDR3 sequence is 14 residues long. Germline assignment: CDR1 MGHDK and CDR2 SYGVNS. The CDR3 here is CASSSGQGGEKLFF. The CDR3 DNA is TGTGCCAGCAGCTCCGGACAGGGCGGCGAAAAACTGTTTTTT.

This clonotype was detected ten times or more. The chain has TRBV4-3 and TRBJ1-4; D remains ambiguous. Germline lookup yields CDR1 LGHNA and CDR2 YSLEER. V lost 0 bases, J lost 12 bases, and 8 bases lay in between. The CDR3 has 12 residues. The CDR3 DNA is TGCGCCAGCAGCCAAGATCGGCGGGAACTGTTTTTT. Translating it yields CASSQDRRELFF.

This clonotype was seen ten or more times. CDR3 nucleotides: TGCGCCAGCAGACTAACGCCTACCCCAAGAGAGCAGTACTTC. Translating it yields CASRLTPTPREQYF. The V gene is TRBV5-1, the J gene TRBJ2-7; D unresolved. The germline gives CDR1 SGHRS, CDR2 YFSETQ. The V gene lost 5 bases and the J gene lost 7 bases, with 19 bases spanning the gap. The CDR3 extends over 14 amino acids.